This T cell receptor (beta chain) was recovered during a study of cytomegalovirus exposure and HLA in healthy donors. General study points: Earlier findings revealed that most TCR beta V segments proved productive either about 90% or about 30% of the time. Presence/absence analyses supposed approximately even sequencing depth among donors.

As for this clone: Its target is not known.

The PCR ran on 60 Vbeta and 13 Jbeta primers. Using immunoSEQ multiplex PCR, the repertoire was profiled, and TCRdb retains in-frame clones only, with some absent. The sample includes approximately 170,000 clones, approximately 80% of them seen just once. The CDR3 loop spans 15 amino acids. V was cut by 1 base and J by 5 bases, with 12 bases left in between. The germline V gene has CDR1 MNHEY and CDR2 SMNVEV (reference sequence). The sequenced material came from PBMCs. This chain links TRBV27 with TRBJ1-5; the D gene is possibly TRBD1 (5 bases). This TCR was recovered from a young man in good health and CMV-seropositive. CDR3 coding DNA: TGTGCCAGCAGTTTATATCGGGGGACCCATCAGCCCCAGCATTTT. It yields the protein CASSLYRGTHQPQHF.